The 7 T cell receptor beta chains given below trace back to one sample, sequenced in a study of blood T cell repertoires in COVID-19 (dated by TCRdb to about 2020). Receptor amplification or capture employed the immunoSEQ multiplex PCR assay. Not all clones reach the TCRdb copy of this immuneACCESS table, which keeps in-frame sequences only. Checked studies attribute under half of the gap to unresolved V genes and leave the rest unexplained. Across this sample there are some 490,000 clones, with 88% seen only once. Of the sample, roughly 8.5% falls within the top ten clones. Sequenced sample: PBMCs or T cells enriched from blood (not recorded which). These receptors were obtained from a woman aged 55-69 years who had recovered from COVID-19.

The CDR3 nucleotides are TGTGCCAGCAGTCCCCCGGAGGGCGAGCAGTACTTC. Its translation is CASSPPEGEQYF. This rearrangement joins TRBV6-2 or TRBV6-3 to TRBJ2-7; tentatively, D is TRBD2 (6 bases). Germline V gene data show CDR1 as MNHEY and CDR2 as SVGEGT. V lost 5 bases to trimming and J lost 6 bases, with 11 bases between them. The CDR3 has 12 amino acids.

V gene TRBV7-6 combines with J gene TRBJ2-2; TRBD1 is a possible D gene (6 bases). Germline V lookup: CDR1 SGHVS, CDR2 FNYEAQ. With 1 base removed from V and 0 bases from J, the gap between germline ends came to 12 bases. This CDR3 has 17 residues. CDR3: CASSLVAGTTNTGELFF. As DNA, the CDR3 is TGTGCCAGCAGCTTAGTAGCAGGGACAACGAACACCGGGGAGCTGTTTTTT.

The gene calls are TRBV9 and TRBJ1-6; 7 nucleotides agree with TRBD1. The CDR3 is 15 amino acids. V gave up 2 bases and J gave up 7 bases; unmatched junction bases: 6. Germline V gene data show CDR1 as SGDLS and CDR2 as YYNGEE. The CDR3 protein is CASSVTGVGNSPLHF. CDR3 sequence (DNA): TGTGCCAGCAGCGTCACAGGGGTAGGCAATTCACCCCTCCACTTT.

V is TRBV2 and J is TRBJ2-3; 8 bases fit TRBD2. The V segment lost 7 bases and the J segment 10 bases; nucleotides outside the gene matches: 13. Germline V gives CDR1 SNHLY, CDR2 FYNNEI. The CDR3 sequence is 14 residues long. CDR3 amino acids: CASTEGGGFLPQYF. CDR3 in DNA: TGTGCCAGCACCGAGGGCGGGGGGTTCTTGCCGCAGTATTTT.

The chain joins TRBV10-3 to TRBJ1-6; D is possibly TRBD1 (5 bases). This CDR3 is built from 13 residues. In germline, CDR1 is ENHRY, CDR2 SYGVKD. V was cut by 7 bases and J by 7 bases, with 11 bases left in between. The chain's CDR3 is CAINGQWNSPLHF. The CDR3 region has the DNA TGTGCCATCAATGGACAATGGAATTCACCCCTCCACTTT.

The chain couples TRBV24-1 to TRBJ2-1; 9 nucleotides match TRBD2. V was pared by 3 bases and J by 6 bases, with 11 bases of the junction left unmatched. Germline V lookup: CDR1 KGHDR, CDR2 SFDVKD. The CDR3 is 17 amino acids. Here the CDR3 DNA reads TGTGCCACCAGTGATGGGCTCTCTAGCGGGGCATTCAATGAGCAGTTCTTC. Its translation is CATSDGLSSGAFNEQFF.

V gene TRBV5-1 combines with J gene TRBJ1-2; perhaps TRBD1 as D (5 bases). The V end was cut by 1 base, the J end by 8 bases, with 15 bases between. The CDR3 is 14 amino acids. Germline V lookup: CDR1 SGHRS, CDR2 YFSETQ. This CDR3 reads CASSLRGREDGYTF. The CDR3 nucleotides read TGCGCCAGCAGCTTGAGGGGCAGGGAGGACGGCTACACCTTC. The entire variable domain, with the rest obtained from reference TRBV5-1 and TRBJ1-2, is as follows: KAGVTQTPRYLIKTRGQQVTLSCSPISGHRSVSWYQQTPGQGLQFLFEYFSETQRNKGNFPGRFSGRQFSNSRSEMNVSTLELGDSALYLCASSLRGREDGYTFGSGTRLTVV.